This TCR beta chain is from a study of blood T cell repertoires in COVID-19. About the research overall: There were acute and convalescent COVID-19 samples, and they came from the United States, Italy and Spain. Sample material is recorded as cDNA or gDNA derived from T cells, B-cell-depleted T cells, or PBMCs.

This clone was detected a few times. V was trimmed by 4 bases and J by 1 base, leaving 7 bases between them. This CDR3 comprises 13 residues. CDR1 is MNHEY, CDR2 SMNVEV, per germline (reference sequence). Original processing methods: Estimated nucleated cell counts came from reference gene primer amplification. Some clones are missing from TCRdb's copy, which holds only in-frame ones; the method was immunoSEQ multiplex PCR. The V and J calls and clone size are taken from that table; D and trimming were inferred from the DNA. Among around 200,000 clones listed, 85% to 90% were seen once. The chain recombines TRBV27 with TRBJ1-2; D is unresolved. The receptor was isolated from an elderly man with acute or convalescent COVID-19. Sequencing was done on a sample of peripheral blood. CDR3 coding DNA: TGTGCCAGCAGTTCCGGGATTAACTATGGCTACACCTTC. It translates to CASSSGINYGYTF.